This is a list of T cell receptor beta chains from one sample in a study of T cells in Graves' hyperthyroidism and ophthalmopathy. One entry per CDR3 protein results from TCRdb running MiXCR on the multiplex PCR reads. The profile covers more than 150,000 distinct CDR3 sequences, with over 15% appearing a single time and roughly 32% taken by the ten largest. The sequencing sample was made of blood. Source of these receptors: a woman between 50 and 59 years old with Graves' hyperthyroidism. Each CDR3 is given with its conserved first and last residue. A D gene is named only where the DNA matches it firmly. Expanded clones get a size class; other rows say once, few or many, or leave the size out.

D,J,size,V,length,CDR3,DNA
NA,TRBJ2-3,many,TRBV7-2,15,CASSSPAPRTDTQYF,TGTGCCAGCAGCTCCCCCGCGCCTCGCACAGATACGCAGTATTTT
NA,TRBJ1-2,many,TRBV9,13,CASSVGGDYGYTF,TGTGCCAGCAGCGTAGGGGGGGACTATGGCTACACCTTC
NA,TRBJ1-1,many,TRBV29-1,12,CSVRRRGTEAFF,TGCAGCGTCAGGAGGAGGGGCACTGAAGCTTTCTTT
NA,TRBJ1-1,many,TRBV7-6,19,CASSAHPPPNTGGGTEAFF,TGTGCCAGCAGTGCCCATCCCCCGCCCAACACCGGGGGGGGCACTGAAGCTTTCTTT
NA,TRBJ1-1,few,TRBV6-2/TRBV6-3,13,CASRLRGSTEAFF,TGTGCCAGCAGGCTCAGGGGTAGCACTGAAGCTTTCTTT
TRBD1,TRBJ1-5,NA,TRBV6-1,14,CASSSDRAGQPQHF,TGTGCCAGCAGCTCCGACAGGGCAGGTCAGCCCCAGCATTTT
NA,TRBJ1-5,few,TRBV7-2,15,CASSVQGGDHQPRHF,TGTGCCAGCAGCGTACAGGGAGGGGATCATCAGCCCCGGCATTTT
NA,TRBJ2-4,many,TRBV7-2,14,CASSWGHLENIQYF,TGTGCCAGCAGCTGGGGACACCTAGAAAACATTCAGTACTTC
NA,TRBJ1-2,many,TRBV12-3/TRBV12-4,13,CASSLRVLYGYTF,TGTGCCAGCAGTCTCCGGGTCCTCTATGGCTACACCTTC
TRBD1,TRBJ1-5,NA,TRBV28,14,CASSRGQPNQPQHF,TGTGCCAGCAGCCGGGGACAGCCTAATCAGCCCCAGCATTTT
NA,TRBJ2-2,many,TRBV3-1,13,CASSHLDTGELFF,TGTGCCAGCAGCCACCTGGACACCGGGGAGCTGTTTTTT
NA,TRBJ1-2,NA,TRBV4-1,16,CASSPLGGTLNYGYTF,TGCGCCAGCAGCCCCCTAGGGGGGACTCTAAACTATGGCTACACCTTC
NA,TRBJ2-2,many,TRBV5-1,15,CASSPARKAPGELFF,TGCGCCAGCAGTCCGGCTCGGAAGGCCCCCGGGGAGCTGTTTTTT
NA,TRBJ2-2,many,TRBV7-8,15,CASSLRPPGTGELFF,TGTGCCAGCAGCTTACGGCCACCTGGGACCGGGGAGCTGTTTTTT
NA,TRBJ2-3,NA,TRBV7-2,14,CASSSYPFSDTQYF,TGTGCCAGCAGCTCGTACCCCTTCTCAGATACGCAGTATTTT
TRBD1,TRBJ1-4,NA,TRBV3-1,14,CASAPRDRGEKLFF,TGTGCCAGCGCCCCCCGGGACAGGGGTGAAAAACTGTTTTTT
NA,TRBJ1-3,NA,TRBV7-6,18,CASSSMRRGEKDGNTIYF,TGTGCCAGCAGCTCAATGCGACGGGGGGAAAAGGATGGAAACACCATATATTTT
TRBD2,TRBJ2-3,many,TRBV20-1,16,CSARGISGGRSDTQYF,TGCAGTGCTAGGGGGATTAGCGGGGGGAGGTCAGATACGCAGTATTTT
TRBD2,TRBJ2-3,NA,TRBV20-1,20,CSAPAPRTSGNNPSTDTQYF,TGCAGTGCTCCAGCCCCCCGGACTAGCGGGAACAACCCTAGCACAGATACGCAGTATTTT
NA,TRBJ1-1,NA,TRBV30,11,CAWIRGTEAFF,TGTGCCTGGATCCGGGGGACGGAAGCTTTCTTT
TRBD1,TRBJ2-7,few,TRBV6-2/TRBV6-3,15,CASSFRTGIEYEQYF,TGTGCCAGCAGTTTCAGGACAGGGATAGAGTACGAGCAGTACTTC
NA,TRBJ1-2,many,TRBV11-2,15,CASSPPMDILYGYTF,TGTGCCAGCAGCCCCCCCATGGATATTCTCTATGGCTACACCTTC
TRBD2,TRBJ2-1,many,TRBV29-1,13,CSVHSGARGEQFF,TGCAGCGTCCATAGCGGGGCACGGGGAGAGCAGTTCTTC
NA,TRBJ1-1,many,TRBV6-2/TRBV6-3,15,CASSYGPTGSTEAFF,TGTGCCAGCAGTTACGGGCCCACAGGGTCGACTGAAGCTTTCTTT
TRBD1,TRBJ2-3,NA,TRBV7-9,16,CASSLGGTGPTDTQYF,TGTGCCAGCAGCTTAGGGGGGACAGGGCCCACAGATACGCAGTATTTT
NA,TRBJ2-5,NA,TRBV6-1,16,CASSALGGGRLRTQYF,TGTGCCAGCAGTGCCCTAGGGGGAGGTCGGCTCAGGACCCAGTACTTC
NA,TRBJ1-1,few,TRBV9,13,CASSAFGAGEAFF,TGTGCCAGCAGCGCTTTTGGGGCGGGTGAAGCTTTCTTT
TRBD1,TRBJ2-1,few,TRBV5-1,16,CASSLRGGNSYNEQFF,TGCGCCAGCAGCTTGAGAGGGGGCAACTCCTACAATGAGCAGTTCTTC
NA,TRBJ2-7,many,TRBV2,13,CASSFQRVNEQYF,TGTGCCAGCAGTTTCCAGCGGGTCAACGAGCAGTACTTC
TRBD1,TRBJ1-6,many,TRBV5-1,16,CASSLVQGAYNSPLHF,TGCGCCAGCAGCTTGGTTCAGGGGGCCTATAATTCACCCCTCCACTTT
NA,TRBJ1-1,NA,TRBV19,14,CASRRGTGNTEAFF,TGTGCCAGTAGGAGGGGGACGGGGAACACTGAAGCTTTCTTT
NA,TRBJ1-2,NA,TRBV18,12,CASSPGGGDYTF,TGTGCCAGCTCACCAGGAGGGGGGGACTACACCTTC
NA,TRBJ1-2,few,TRBV5-5,14,CASSLREISYGYTF,TGTGCCAGCAGCTTGAGGGAAATAAGCTATGGCTACACCTTC
NA,TRBJ2-1,many,TRBV7-6,12,CASSLAVNEQFF,TGTGCCAGCAGCTTAGCGGTCAATGAGCAGTTCTTC
TRBD1,TRBJ1-2,NA,TRBV7-6,18,CASSLTRGGQGVARGYTF,TGTGCCAGCAGCCTGACTCGAGGCGGGCAGGGGGTAGCGCGTGGCTACACCTTC
NA,TRBJ2-1,NA,TRBV5-1,14,CASSLGIGDNEQFF,TGCGCCAGCAGCCTGGGGATAGGGGACAATGAGCAGTTCTTC
TRBD2,TRBJ2-7,NA,TRBV7-2,15,CASSTLGGRAYEQYF,TGTGCCAGCAGCACTCTGGGCGGGAGGGCCTACGAGCAGTACTTC
NA,TRBJ2-5,many,TRBV7-9,12,CASSQLGVTQYF,TGTGCCAGCAGCCAACTTGGAGTGACCCAGTACTTC
TRBD2,TRBJ2-5,many,TRBV5-1,15,CASSLERGLEETQYF,TGCGCCAGCAGCTTGGAGCGGGGGCTAGAAGAGACCCAGTACTTC
TRBD2,TRBJ2-3,many,TRBV20-1,16,CSARTSEVSSTDTQYF,TGCAGTGCTAGGACTAGCGAGGTTTCTAGCACAGATACGCAGTATTTT
NA,TRBJ2-7,NA,TRBV11-2,14,CASSDRGGPYEQYF,TGTGCCAGCAGCGATAGGGGGGGGCCCTACGAGCAGTACTTC
TRBD2,TRBJ2-5,many,TRBV11-2,16,CASSGRGLAMGETQYF,TGTGCCAGCAGCGGCAGGGGACTAGCGATGGGGGAGACCCAGTACTTC
TRBD2,TRBJ2-3,many,TRBV6-2/TRBV6-3,15,CASRVAGGRKDTQYF,TGTGCCAGCAGAGTAGCGGGGGGGCGTAAAGATACGCAGTATTTT
NA,TRBJ1-5,many,TRBV11-2,14,CASSNGGGGQPQHF,TGTGCCAGCAGCAATGGGGGGGGGGGACAGCCCCAGCATTTT
NA,TRBJ2-3,NA,TRBV2,11,CASTPQGSQYF,TGTGCCAGCACTCCCCAGGGATCCCAGTATTTT
TRBD1,TRBJ2-7,many,TRBV12-3/TRBV12-4,15,CASSPPPGQGFGQYF,TGTGCCAGCAGCCCCCCCCCGGGACAGGGTTTCGGGCAGTACTTC
NA,TRBJ2-2,few,TRBV7-3,15,CASSLTSQNTGELFF,TGTGCCAGCAGCTTAACGTCCCAGAACACCGGGGAGCTGTTTTTT
TRBD1,TRBJ2-1,many,TRBV12-5,17,CASGLVPGTGKQNEQFF,TGTGCTAGTGGTTTGGTACCTGGGACAGGGAAACAGAATGAGCAGTTCTTC
NA,TRBJ2-7,many,TRBV6-1,13,CASSPRGHYEQYF,TGTGCCAGCAGTCCACGCGGACATTACGAGCAGTACTTC
NA,TRBJ1-3,few,TRBV13,17,CASSYTGKSSSGNTIYF,TGTGCCAGCAGCTATACAGGGAAAAGCAGCTCTGGAAACACCATATATTTT
TRBD2,TRBJ2-3,few,TRBV7-2,18,CASSLVPASGGRVDTQYF,TGTGCCAGCAGCTTAGTTCCTGCTAGCGGGGGGCGGGTAGATACGCAGTATTTT
TRBD1,TRBJ1-1,NA,TRBV5-5,18,CASSYKWTGGYRNTEAFF,TGTGCCAGCAGCTATAAATGGACAGGGGGCTATCGGAACACTGAAGCTTTCTTT